This record looks at one T cell receptor beta chain sequence and its context. Its antigen is unidentified. The entry originates in a study of cytomegalovirus exposure and HLA in healthy donors. Findings of the study overall: Later on, a genetic analysis was performed. It linked a missense variant in DCLRE1C with V- and J-gene trimming of TCR beta. The likely explanation for a cluster of highly shared sequence variants was sequencing artifact.

Per the germline V gene, CDR1 is SGDLS and CDR2 is YYNGEE. The V gene end was trimmed by 0 bases and the J gene end by 1 base; junction bases not matched to a gene: 1. This CDR3 is built from 15 residues. In the PCR, 60 Vbeta and 13 Jbeta primers were used. The data were produced by immunoSEQ multiplex PCR, yet TCRdb's version contains in-frame clones alone and is incomplete. Recorded here are around 75,000 clones; the top ten clones represent 0.8% to 1%. Sequencing was done on a sample of PBMCs. The sequence was obtained from a boy between 10 and 17 years old in good health and CMV-seronegative. J is TRBJ1-1 and V is TRBV9; 9 bases are shared with TRBD1. The CDR3, as DNA: TGTGCCAGCAGCGTAGACAGGGGGCGGAACACTGAAGCTTTCTTT. Translated, it gives CASSVDRGRNTEAFF.